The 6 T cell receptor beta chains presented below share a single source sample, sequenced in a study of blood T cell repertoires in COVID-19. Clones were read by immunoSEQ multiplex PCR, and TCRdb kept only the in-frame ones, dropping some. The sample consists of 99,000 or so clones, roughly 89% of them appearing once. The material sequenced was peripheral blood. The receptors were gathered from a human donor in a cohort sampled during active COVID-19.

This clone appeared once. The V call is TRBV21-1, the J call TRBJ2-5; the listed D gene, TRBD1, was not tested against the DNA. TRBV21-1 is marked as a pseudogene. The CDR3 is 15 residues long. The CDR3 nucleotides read TGTGCCAGCAGCAATCGGGACAGGGTTGGAGAGACCCAGTACTTC. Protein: CASSNRDRVGETQYF.

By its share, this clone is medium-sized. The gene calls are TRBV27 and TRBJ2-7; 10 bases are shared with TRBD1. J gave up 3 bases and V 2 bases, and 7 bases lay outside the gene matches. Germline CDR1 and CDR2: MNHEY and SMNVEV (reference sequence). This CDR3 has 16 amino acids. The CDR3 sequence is CASSLKGTGVVYEQYF. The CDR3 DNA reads TGTGCCAGCAGTTTAAAGGGGACAGGGGTAGTCTACGAGCAGTACTTC.

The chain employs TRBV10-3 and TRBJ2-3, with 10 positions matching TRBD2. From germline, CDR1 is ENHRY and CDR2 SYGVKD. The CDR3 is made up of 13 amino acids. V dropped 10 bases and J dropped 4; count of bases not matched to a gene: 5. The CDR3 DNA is TGTGCCACCCTAGCGGGGGTGTCAGATACGCAGTATTTT. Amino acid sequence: CATLAGVSDTQYF.

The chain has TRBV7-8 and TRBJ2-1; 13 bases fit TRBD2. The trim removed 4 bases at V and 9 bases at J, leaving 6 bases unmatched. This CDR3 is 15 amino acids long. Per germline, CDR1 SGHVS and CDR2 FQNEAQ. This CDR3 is CASSYRLAGGGEQFF. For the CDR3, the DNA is TGTGCCAGCAGCTACCGACTAGCGGGAGGAGGTGAGCAGTTCTTC.

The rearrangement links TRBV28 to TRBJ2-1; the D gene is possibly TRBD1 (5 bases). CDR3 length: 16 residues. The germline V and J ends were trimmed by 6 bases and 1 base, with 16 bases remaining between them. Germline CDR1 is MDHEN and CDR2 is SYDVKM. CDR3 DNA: TGTGCCAGCAGCCCAGGGTTGAGATTTTCCTACAATGAGCAGTTCTTC. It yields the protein CASSPGLRFSYNEQFF.

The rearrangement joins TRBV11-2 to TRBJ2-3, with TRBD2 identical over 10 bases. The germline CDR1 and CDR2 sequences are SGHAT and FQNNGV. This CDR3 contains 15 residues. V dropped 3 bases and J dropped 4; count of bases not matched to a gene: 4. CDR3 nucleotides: TGTGCCAGCAGCTTGGCTAGCGGGAGCGCAGATACGCAGTATTTT. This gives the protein CASSLASGSADTQYF.